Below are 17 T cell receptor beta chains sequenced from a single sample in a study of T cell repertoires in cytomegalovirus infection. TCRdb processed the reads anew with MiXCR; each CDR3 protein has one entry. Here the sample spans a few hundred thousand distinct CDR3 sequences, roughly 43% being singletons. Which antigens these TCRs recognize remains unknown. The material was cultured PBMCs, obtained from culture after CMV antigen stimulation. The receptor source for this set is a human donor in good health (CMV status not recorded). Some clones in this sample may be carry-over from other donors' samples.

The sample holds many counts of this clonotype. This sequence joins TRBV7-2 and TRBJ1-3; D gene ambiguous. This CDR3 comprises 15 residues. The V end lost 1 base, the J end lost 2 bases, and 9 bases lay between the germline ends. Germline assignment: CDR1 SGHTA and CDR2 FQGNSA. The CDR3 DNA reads TGTGCCAGCAGCTTAGATCGTGGGACTGGAAACACCATATATTTT. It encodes CASSLDRGTGNTIYF.

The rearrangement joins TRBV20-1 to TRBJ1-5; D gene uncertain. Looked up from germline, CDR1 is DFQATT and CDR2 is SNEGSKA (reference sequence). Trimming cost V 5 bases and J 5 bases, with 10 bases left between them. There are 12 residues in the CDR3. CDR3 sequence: CSAGDIDQPQHF. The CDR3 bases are TGCAGTGCTGGTGATATAGATCAGCCCCAGCATTTT.

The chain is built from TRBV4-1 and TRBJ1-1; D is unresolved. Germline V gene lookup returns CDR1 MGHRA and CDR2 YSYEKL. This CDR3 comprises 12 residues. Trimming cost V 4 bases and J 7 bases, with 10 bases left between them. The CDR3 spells CASSPPYGEAFF. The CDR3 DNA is TGCGCCAGCAGCCCCCCTTACGGTGAAGCTTTCTTT.

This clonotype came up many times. CDR3 sequence (DNA): TGTGCCAGCAGTGAAGAGTATGGCCGCTCCTACAATGAGCAGTTCTTC. This codes for CASSEEYGRSYNEQFF. J is TRBJ2-1 and V is TRBV6-1; D is uncertain. Deletions cut 1 base from V and 0 bases from J, with 10 bases between. The CDR3 contains 16 residues. Germline lookup yields CDR1 MNHNS and CDR2 SASEGT.

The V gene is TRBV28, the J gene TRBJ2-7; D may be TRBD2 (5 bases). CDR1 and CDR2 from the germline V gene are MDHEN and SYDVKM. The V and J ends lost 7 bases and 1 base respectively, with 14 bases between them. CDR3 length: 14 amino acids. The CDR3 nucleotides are TGTGCCAGCACTGAACGAGGGAAATCCTACGAGCAGTACTTC. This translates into CASTERGKSYEQYF.

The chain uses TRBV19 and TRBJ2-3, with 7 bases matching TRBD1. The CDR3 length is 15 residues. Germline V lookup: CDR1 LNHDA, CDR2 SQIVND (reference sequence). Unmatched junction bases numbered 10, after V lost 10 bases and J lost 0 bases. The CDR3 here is CATSFGTASTDTQYF. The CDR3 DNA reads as TGTGCCACCTCCTTTGGGACAGCTAGCACAGATACGCAGTATTTT.

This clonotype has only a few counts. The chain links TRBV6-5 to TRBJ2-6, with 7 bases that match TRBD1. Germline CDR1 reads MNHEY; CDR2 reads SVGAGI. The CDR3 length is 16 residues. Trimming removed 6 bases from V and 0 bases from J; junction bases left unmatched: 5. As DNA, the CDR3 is TGTGCCAGCAGCTCAGGGGGTGCCTCTGGGGCCAACGTCCTGACTTTC. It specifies CASSSGGASGANVLTF.

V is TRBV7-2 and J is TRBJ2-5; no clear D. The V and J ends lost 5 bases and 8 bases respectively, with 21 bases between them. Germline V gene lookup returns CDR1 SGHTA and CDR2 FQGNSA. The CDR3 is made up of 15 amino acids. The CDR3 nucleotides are TGTGCCAGCAGCCCTAGGACGGACCGCGAAGGTACCCAGTACTTC. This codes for CASSPRTDREGTQYF. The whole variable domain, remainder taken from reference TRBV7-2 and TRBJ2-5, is GAGVSQSPSNKVTEKGKDVELRCDPISGHTALYWYRQSLGQGLEFLIYFQGNSAPDKSGLPSDRFSAERTGGSVSTLTIQRTQQEDSAVYLCASSPRTDREGTQYFGPGTRLLVL.

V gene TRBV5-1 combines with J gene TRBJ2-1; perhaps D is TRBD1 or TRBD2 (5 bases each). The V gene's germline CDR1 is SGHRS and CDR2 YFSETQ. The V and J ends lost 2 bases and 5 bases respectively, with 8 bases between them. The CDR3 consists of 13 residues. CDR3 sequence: CASSFGDDNEQFF. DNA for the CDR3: TGCGCCAGCAGCTTCGGGGACGACAATGAGCAGTTCTTC.

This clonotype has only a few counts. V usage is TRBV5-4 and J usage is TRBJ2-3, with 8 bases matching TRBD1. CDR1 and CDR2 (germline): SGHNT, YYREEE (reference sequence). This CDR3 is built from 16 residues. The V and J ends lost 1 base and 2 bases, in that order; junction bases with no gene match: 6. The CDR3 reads CASSLSQGGTTDTQYF. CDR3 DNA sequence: TGTGCCAGCAGCTTGTCACAGGGGGGAACCACAGATACGCAGTATTTT.

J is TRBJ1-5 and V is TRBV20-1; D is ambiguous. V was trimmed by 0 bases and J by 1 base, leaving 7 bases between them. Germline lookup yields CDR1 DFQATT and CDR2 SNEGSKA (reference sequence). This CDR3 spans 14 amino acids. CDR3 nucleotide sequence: TGCAGTGCTAGAGATCCGAACAGCAATCAGCCCCAGCATTTT. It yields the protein CSARDPNSNQPQHF.

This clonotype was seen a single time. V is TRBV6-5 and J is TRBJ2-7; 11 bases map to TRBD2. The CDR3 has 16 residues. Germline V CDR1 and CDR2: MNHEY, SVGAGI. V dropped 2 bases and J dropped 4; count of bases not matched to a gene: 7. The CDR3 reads CASSYGGTSGAYEQYF. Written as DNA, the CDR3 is TGTGCCAGCAGTTACGGGGGGACTAGCGGAGCTTACGAGCAGTACTTC.

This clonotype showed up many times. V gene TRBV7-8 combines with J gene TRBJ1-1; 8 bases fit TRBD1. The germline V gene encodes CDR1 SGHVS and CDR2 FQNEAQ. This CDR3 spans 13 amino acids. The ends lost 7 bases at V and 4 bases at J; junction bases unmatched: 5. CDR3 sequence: CASNPQGATEAFF. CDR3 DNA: TGTGCCAGCAACCCCCAGGGGGCCACTGAAGCTTTCTTT.

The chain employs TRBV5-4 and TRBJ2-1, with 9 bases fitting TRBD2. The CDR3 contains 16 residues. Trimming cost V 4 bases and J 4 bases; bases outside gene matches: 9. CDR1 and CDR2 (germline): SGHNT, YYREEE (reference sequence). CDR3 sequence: CASSPELAGEYNEQFF. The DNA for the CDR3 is TGTGCCAGCAGCCCGGAATTAGCGGGGGAATACAATGAGCAGTTCTTC.

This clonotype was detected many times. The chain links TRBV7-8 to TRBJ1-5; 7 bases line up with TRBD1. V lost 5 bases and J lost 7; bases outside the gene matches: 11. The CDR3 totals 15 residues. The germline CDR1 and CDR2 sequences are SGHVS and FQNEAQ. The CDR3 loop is CASSQRRTGGQPQHF. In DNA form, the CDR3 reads TGTGCCAGCAGCCAACGAAGGACAGGTGGCCAGCCCCAGCATTTT.

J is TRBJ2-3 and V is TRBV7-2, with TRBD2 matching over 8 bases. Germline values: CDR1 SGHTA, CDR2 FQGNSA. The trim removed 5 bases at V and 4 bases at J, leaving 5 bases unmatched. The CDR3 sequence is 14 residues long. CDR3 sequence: CASSRRGLADTQYF. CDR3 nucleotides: TGTGCCAGCAGCCGCCGGGGACTAGCAGATACGCAGTATTTT. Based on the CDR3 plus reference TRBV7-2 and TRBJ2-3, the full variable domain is GAGVSQSPSNKVTEKGKDVELRCDPISGHTALYWYRQSLGQGLEFLIYFQGNSAPDKSGLPSDRFSAERTGGSVSTLTIQRTQQEDSAVYLCASSRRGLADTQYFGPGTRLTVL.

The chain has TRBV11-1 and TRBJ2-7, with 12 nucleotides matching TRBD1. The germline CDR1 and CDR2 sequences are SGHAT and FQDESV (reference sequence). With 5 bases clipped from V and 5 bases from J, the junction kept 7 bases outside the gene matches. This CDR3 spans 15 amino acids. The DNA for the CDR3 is TGTGCCAGCAGCCCCCGGGACAGGGGGCTCAACGAGCAGTACTTC. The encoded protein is CASSPRDRGLNEQYF.